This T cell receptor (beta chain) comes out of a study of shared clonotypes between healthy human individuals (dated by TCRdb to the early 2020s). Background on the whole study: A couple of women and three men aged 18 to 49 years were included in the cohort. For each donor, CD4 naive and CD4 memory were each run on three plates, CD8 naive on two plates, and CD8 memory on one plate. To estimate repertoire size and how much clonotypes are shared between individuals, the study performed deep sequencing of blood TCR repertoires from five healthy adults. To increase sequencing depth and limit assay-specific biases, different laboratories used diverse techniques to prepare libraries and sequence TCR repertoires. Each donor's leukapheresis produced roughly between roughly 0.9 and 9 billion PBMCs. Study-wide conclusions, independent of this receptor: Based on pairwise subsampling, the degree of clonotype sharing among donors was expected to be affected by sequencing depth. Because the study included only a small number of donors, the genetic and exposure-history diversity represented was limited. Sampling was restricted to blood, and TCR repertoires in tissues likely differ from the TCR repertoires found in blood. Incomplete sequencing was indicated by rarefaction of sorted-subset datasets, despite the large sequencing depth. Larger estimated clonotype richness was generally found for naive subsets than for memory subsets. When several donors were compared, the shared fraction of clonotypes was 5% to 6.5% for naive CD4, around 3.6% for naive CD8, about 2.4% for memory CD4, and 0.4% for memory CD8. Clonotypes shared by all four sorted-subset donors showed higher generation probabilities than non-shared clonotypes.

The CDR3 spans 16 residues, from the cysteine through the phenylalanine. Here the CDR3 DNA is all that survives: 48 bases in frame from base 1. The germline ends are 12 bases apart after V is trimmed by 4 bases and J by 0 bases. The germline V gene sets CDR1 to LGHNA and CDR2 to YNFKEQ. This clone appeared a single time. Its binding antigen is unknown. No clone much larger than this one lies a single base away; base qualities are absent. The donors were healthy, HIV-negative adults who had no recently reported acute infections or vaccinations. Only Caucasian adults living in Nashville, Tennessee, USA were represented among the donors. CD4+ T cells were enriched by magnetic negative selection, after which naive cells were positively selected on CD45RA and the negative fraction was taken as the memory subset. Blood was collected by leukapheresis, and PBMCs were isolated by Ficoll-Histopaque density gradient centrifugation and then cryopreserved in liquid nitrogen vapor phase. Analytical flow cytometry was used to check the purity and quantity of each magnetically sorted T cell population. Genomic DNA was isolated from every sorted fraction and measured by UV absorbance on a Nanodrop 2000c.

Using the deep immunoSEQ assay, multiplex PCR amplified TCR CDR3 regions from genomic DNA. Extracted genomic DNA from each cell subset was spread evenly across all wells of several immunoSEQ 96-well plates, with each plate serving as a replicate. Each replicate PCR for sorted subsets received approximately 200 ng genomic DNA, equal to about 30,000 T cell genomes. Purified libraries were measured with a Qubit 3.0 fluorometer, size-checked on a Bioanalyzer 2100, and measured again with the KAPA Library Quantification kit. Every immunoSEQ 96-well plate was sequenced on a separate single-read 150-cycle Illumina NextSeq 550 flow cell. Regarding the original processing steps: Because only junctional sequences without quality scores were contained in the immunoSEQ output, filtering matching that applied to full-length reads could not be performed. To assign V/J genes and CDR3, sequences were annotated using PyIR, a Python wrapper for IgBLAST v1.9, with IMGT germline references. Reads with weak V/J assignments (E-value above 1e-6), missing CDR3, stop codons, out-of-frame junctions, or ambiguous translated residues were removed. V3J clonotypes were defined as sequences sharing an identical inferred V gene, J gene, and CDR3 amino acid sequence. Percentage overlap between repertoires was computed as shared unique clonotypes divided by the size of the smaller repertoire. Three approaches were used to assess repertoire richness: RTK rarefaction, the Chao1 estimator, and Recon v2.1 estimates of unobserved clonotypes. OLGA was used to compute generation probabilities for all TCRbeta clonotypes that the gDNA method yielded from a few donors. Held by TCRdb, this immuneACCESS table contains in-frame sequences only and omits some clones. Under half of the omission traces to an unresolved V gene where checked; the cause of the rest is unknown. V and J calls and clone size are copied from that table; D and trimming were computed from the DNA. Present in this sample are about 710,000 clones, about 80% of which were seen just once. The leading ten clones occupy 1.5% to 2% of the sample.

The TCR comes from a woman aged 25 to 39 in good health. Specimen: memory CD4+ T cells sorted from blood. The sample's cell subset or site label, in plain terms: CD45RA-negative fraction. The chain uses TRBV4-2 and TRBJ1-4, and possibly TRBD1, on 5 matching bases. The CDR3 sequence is CASSPTGGATNEKLFF. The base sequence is TGTGCCAGCAGCCCCACGGGGGGGGCAACTAATGAAAAACTGTTTTTT.